Presented here are 17 T cell receptor beta chains from one specimen sequenced in a study of blood T cell repertoires in COVID-19. Using immunoSEQ multiplex PCR, the repertoire was profiled, and TCRdb retains in-frame clones only, with some absent. The data hold over 70,000 clones, with 70% to 90% observed a single time. Sequenced input: peripheral blood. The receptors were sampled from a man aged 55-75 years with COVID-19, enrolled during active disease.

This clone has only one observation. The genes are TRBV25-1 and TRBJ1-1; 9 bases are a match to TRBD1. Looked up from germline, CDR1 is MGHDK and CDR2 is SYGVNS. This CDR3 region has 15 residues. The J segment lost 5 bases and the V segment lost 6 bases, leaving 10 bases of the junction unmatched. CDR3 DNA: TGTGCCAGCAGGACAGGGGGTGCCGGTGGTACTGAAGCTTTCTTT. This sequence encodes CASRTGGAGGTEAFF.

The V gene is TRBV5-4, the J gene TRBJ2-1, with 10 bases lining up with TRBD2. Unmatched junction bases numbered 4, after V lost 0 bases and J lost 7 bases. CDR1 and CDR2 (germline): SGHNT, YYREEE (reference sequence). This CDR3 is 15 amino acids long. The CDR3 spells CASSLEGSGRNEQFF. The CDR3 DNA reads TGTGCCAGCAGCTTGGAGGGTAGCGGGAGGAATGAGCAGTTCTTC.

The rearrangement links TRBV5-4 to TRBJ1-4, with D maybe TRBD1 (5 bases). V lost 3 bases to trimming and J lost 10 bases, with 25 bases between them. This CDR3 contains 17 residues. Germline CDR1 and CDR2: SGHNT and YYREEE (reference sequence). The CDR3 spells CASSSYRGGGNPGKLFF. CDR3 in DNA: TGTGCCAGCAGCTCCTACCGCGGCGGGGGGAATCCAGGAAAACTGTTTTTT.

The chain couples TRBV5-1 to TRBJ2-3, with TRBD2 matching 12 bases. Per the germline V gene, CDR1 is SGHRS and CDR2 is YFSETQ. The V and J ends lost 4 bases and 7 bases, in that order; junction bases with no gene match: 10. The CDR3 is 16 residues long. The CDR3 sequence: CASSTGTSGFTHTQYF. The CDR3 region has the DNA TGCGCCAGCAGCACAGGGACTAGCGGGTTCACCCATACGCAGTATTTT.

This chain's CDR3 is CASSHHSGSLKHNEQFF. CDR3 in DNA: TGCGCCAGCAGTCACCATAGCGGGAGCCTCAAGCACAATGAGCAGTTCTTC. The chain combines TRBV23-1 with TRBJ2-1; TRBD2 agrees at 9 bases. TRBV23-1 is labeled an ORF, and its function is uncertain. After removal of 3 bases from V and 5 bases from J, the junction contained 11 bases not matched to a gene. CDR3 size: 17 residues.

The chain carries TRBV6-5 and TRBJ2-3, with D maybe TRBD2 (5 bases). This CDR3 has 15 residues. Trimming cost V 4 bases and J 0 bases, with 11 bases left between them. Germline V lookup: CDR1 MNHEY, CDR2 SVGAGI. CDR3 amino acids: CASSSYGGSTDTQYF. The DNA for the CDR3 is TGTGCCAGCAGTTCCTATGGCGGGAGCACAGATACGCAGTATTTT.

This clone was counted a single time. The J gene is TRBJ2-3, the V gene TRBV9, with 7 positions matching TRBD2. The V gene's germline CDR1 is SGDLS and CDR2 YYNGEE. The trim removed 6 bases at V and 5 bases at J, leaving 15 bases unmatched. The CDR3 runs to 16 residues. CDR3 protein: CASNPGLSGVKDTQYF. CDR3 sequence (DNA): TGTGCCAGCAACCCGGGACTATCGGGAGTTAAAGATACGCAGTATTTT.

The genes are TRBV5-4 and TRBJ1-3; no clear D gene. The germline V gene encodes CDR1 SGHNT and CDR2 YYREEE (reference sequence). The CDR3 spans 14 residues. V shed 7 bases and J shed 2 bases, with 13 bases lying between them. The CDR3 region has the DNA TGTGCCAGCGCAGTCGCGGGCGCTGGAAACACCATATATTTT. Amino acid sequence: CASAVAGAGNTIYF.

The chain recombines TRBV12-3 or TRBV12-4 with TRBJ1-1, with D maybe TRBD1 (5 bases). CDR3 size: 13 residues. V dropped 5 bases and J dropped 3 bases, with 10 bases sitting between them. The CDR3 protein is CASSQLTDTEAFF. DNA of the CDR3: TGTGCCAGCAGTCAATTGACAGACACTGAAGCTTTCTTT.

This chain joins TRBV30 and TRBJ1-3, with 10 bases matching TRBD1. The ends lost 3 bases at V and 7 bases at J; junction bases unmatched: 9. Germline CDR1 GTSNPN, CDR2 SVGIG (reference sequence). The CDR3 is 15 residues long. CDR3 coding DNA: TGTGCCTGGAGACCTACGGGACAGGGGATTAACACCATATATTTT. Residues: CAWRPTGQGINTIYF.

DNA of the CDR3: TGCGCCAGCAGCTTGGGGACTAGCGTCGATGAGCAGTTCTTC. Translating it yields CASSLGTSVDEQFF. This chain connects TRBV5-1 to TRBJ2-1; TRBD2 agrees at 9 bases. The CDR3 is 14 residues long. With 0 bases clipped from V and 8 bases from J, the junction kept 3 bases outside the gene matches. Germline lookup yields CDR1 SGHRS and CDR2 YFSETQ.

The genes are TRBV25-1 and TRBJ2-6; TRBD1 aligns across 7 bases. This CDR3 contains 15 residues. The germline V gene has CDR1 MGHDK and CDR2 SYGVNS. The ends lost 4 bases at V and 2 bases at J; junction bases unmatched: 2. The CDR3 coding sequence is TGTGCCAGCAGTGCCCAGGGGGCTGGGGCCAACGTCCTGACTTTC. Its protein product is CASSAQGAGANVLTF.

This chain joins TRBV21-1 and TRBJ2-7; the D call in the table, TRBD1, was not verified against the DNA. TRBV21-1 is recorded as a pseudogene. The CDR3 runs to 14 residues. The CDR3 region has the DNA TGTGCCAGCAGCAAAGCGGACAGGGAACTCGAGCAGTACTTC. Translated: CASSKADRELEQYF.

This chain joins TRBV28 and TRBJ1-2, with D unclear. CDR1 and CDR2 (germline): MDHEN, SYDVKM. The CDR3 consists of 11 residues. V was cut by 3 bases and J by 8 bases, with 7 bases left in between. The CDR3 nucleotides read TGTGCCAGCAGTTTCTGGGAGGGCTACACCTTC. Translated: CASSFWEGYTF.

The chain has TRBV6-5 and TRBJ2-5, with no clear D. CDR3 length equals 12 residues. Per germline, CDR1 MNHEY and CDR2 SVGAGI. The V end lost 10 bases, the J end lost 5 bases, and 14 bases lay between the germline ends. The CDR3 DNA reads TGTGCCACCTCAACTGGCGGCGAGACCCAGTACTTC. Protein sequence: CATSTGGETQYF.

CDR3: CATLGGGEDQPQHF. CDR3 in DNA: TGTGCCACCCTGGGTGGAGGAGAGGATCAGCCCCAGCATTTT. V and J are TRBV10-3 and TRBJ1-5; no reliable D call. The germline V and J ends were trimmed by 10 bases and 5 bases, with 18 bases remaining between them. From germline, CDR1 is ENHRY and CDR2 SYGVKD. The CDR3 totals 14 residues.

The chain uses TRBV30 and TRBJ2-1; the match to TRBD2 covers 11 bases. Germline V lookup: CDR1 GTSNPN, CDR2 SVGIG (reference sequence). CDR3 length equals 16 residues. V lost 3 bases and J lost 3; bases outside the gene matches: 7. The CDR3 DNA reads TGTGCCTGGAGAGGGGGGACTAGCGGACACTACAATGAGCAGTTCTTC. This sequence encodes CAWRGGTSGHYNEQFF.